The sequence of this T cell receptor beta chain was determined in a study of early T cells in non-severe SARS-CoV-2 infection. The V gene's germline CDR1 is MNHEY and CDR2 SVGEGT. This CDR3 has 15 residues. The ends lost 4 bases at V and 3 bases at J; junction bases unmatched: 4. TCRdb ran MiXCR on the 5' RACE reads and lists one entry per CDR3 protein. The repertoire consists of approximately 79,000 distinct CDR3 sequences, with roughly an eighth occurring once and the leading ten covering about 6.1%. The sample comprised whole blood. The receptor was isolated from an adult who was a healthcare worker with PCR-confirmed SARS-CoV-2 infection or an uninfected control (not recorded which). The V gene is TRBV6-2 or TRBV6-3, the J gene TRBJ2-1, with TRBD2 matching 9 bases. The CDR3 region is CASSLVSGSYNEQFF. The CDR3 nucleotides are TGTGCCAGCAGTTTGGTTAGCGGGAGCTACAATGAGCAGTTCTTC.